This T cell receptor (beta chain) was documented in a study of PD-1 blockade in classical Hodgkin lymphoma. Study-wide context: Patients were dosed intravenously with nivolumab at 3 mg/kg every 2 weeks.

Points on this clone: Its specificity is unknown.

The patients all showed relapse after autologous stem cell transplantation, while their brentuximab vedotin exposure varied. Classification of best responses gave complete response, partial response or progressive disease. General observations from the study: Relapsed/refractory patients reportedly had the lowest baseline TCR diversity, below newly diagnosed patients, who were below healthy donors. At C4D1, TCR diversity had climbed significantly for CD4+ cells, though not for CD8+ cells.

The V gene's germline CDR1 is MDHEN and CDR2 SYDVKM. V lost 8 bases and J 4 bases, leaving 6 bases between the germline ends. CDR3 length equals 11 residues. Clones were sequenced by immunoSEQ multiplex PCR, and TCRdb holds only the in-frame ones, with some missing. The sample lists some 96,000 clones; roughly 83% were seen once. Sample: peripheral blood mononuclear cells (PBMCs), taken at baseline. This rearrangement joins TRBV28 to TRBJ1-3; the D is unclear. The TCR was taken from a human donor with classical Hodgkin lymphoma. CDR3 coding DNA: TGTGCCAGCCGCAGAGGAAACACCATATATTTT. Protein sequence: CASRRGNTIYF.